These 13 T cell receptor beta chains share one sample of origin, sequenced in a study of shared clonotypes between healthy human individuals. TCRdb's copy holds only in-frame clones and misses some; the assay was immunoSEQ multiplex PCR. The sample yields some 1 million clones, about 70% seen once. Sequencing used memory CD4+ T cells sorted from blood. Subset defined: CD45RA-negative fraction. These receptor sequences come from a man between 18 and 35 years old in good health.

The chain uses TRBV6-5 and TRBJ2-7; TRBD2 might be the D (7 bases). CDR1 and CDR2 from the germline V gene are MNHEY and SVGAGI. The CDR3 contains 15 residues. The V end was cut by 0 bases, the J end by 2 bases, with 11 bases between. CDR3 protein: CASSYSRGATYEQYF. CDR3 DNA sequence: TGTGCCAGCAGTTACTCACGGGGGGCCACCTACGAGCAGTACTTC.

J is TRBJ2-1 and V is TRBV6-6; D is ambiguous. V shed 2 bases and J shed 2 bases, with 7 bases lying between them. Per germline, CDR1 MNHNY and CDR2 SVGAGI (reference sequence). The CDR3 has 14 residues. As DNA, the CDR3 is TGTGCCAGCAGTTACCTGAGCGCCTACAATGAGCAGTTCTTC. Protein: CASSYLSAYNEQFF.

V is TRBV5-6 and J is TRBJ1-1, with D uncertain. This CDR3 contains 13 residues. Germline V CDR1 and CDR2: SGHDT, YYEEEE. Trimming took off 4 bases at V and 0 bases at J, with 7 bases between the two ends. The CDR3 loop is CASSQNLNTEAFF. CDR3 coding DNA: TGTGCCAGCAGCCAGAACCTGAACACTGAAGCTTTCTTT.

The rearrangement uses TRBV18 and TRBJ2-1; D is possibly TRBD1 (6 bases). Deletions cut 1 base from V and 4 bases from J, with 11 bases between. The CDR3 has 15 amino acids. Germline assignment: CDR1 KGHSH and CDR2 LQKENI. CDR3 DNA: TGTGCCAGCTCACCACAGCAGGGGATTTACAATGAGCAGTTCTTC. The encoded protein is CASSPQQGIYNEQFF.

J is TRBJ2-7 and V is TRBV10-3; 10 bases match TRBD2. This CDR3 is 14 amino acids long. Germline lookup yields CDR1 ENHRY and CDR2 SYGVKD. The ends lost 5 bases at V and 5 bases at J; junction bases unmatched: 6. The CDR3 spells CAISPGLAGDEQYF. CDR3 bases: TGTGCCATCAGTCCAGGCCTAGCGGGAGACGAGCAGTACTTC.

This sequence joins TRBV6-1 and TRBJ1-5; weak D call: TRBD1 (5 bases). The CDR3 extends over 15 amino acids. The germline gives CDR1 MNHNS, CDR2 SASEGT. The V gene lost 7 bases and the J gene lost 2 bases, with 15 bases spanning the gap. The CDR3 nucleotides are TGTGCCAGCAATGGGAGGGACTTCGGCAATCAGCCCCAGCATTTT. Amino acids: CASNGRDFGNQPQHF.

The genes are TRBV10-3 and TRBJ2-2; TRBD2 matches at 13 bases. The V segment lost 7 bases and the J segment 5 bases; nucleotides outside the gene matches: 1. The germline V gene has CDR1 ENHRY and CDR2 SYGVKD. The CDR3 covers 14 residues. Here the CDR3 reads CAIKGLAGTGELFF. In DNA, the CDR3 is TGTGCCATCAAGGGACTAGCGGGGACCGGGGAGCTGTTTTTT.

The chain links TRBV6-1 to TRBJ2-2, with D possibly being TRBD1 or TRBD2 (5 bases each). This CDR3 contains 15 residues. Germline V gene sequence: CDR1 MNHNS, CDR2 SASEGT. Trimming stripped 4 bases from V and 3 bases from J, with 12 bases between. The CDR3 spells CASSVFSGHTGELFF. CDR3 sequence (DNA): TGTGCCAGCAGTGTATTCTCGGGACACACCGGGGAGCTGTTTTTT.

Only one count was recorded for this clone. The same CDR3 can be traced to other DNA sequences in this sample. The chain uses TRBV5-1 and TRBJ2-1, with 9 nucleotides matching TRBD1. Germline CDR1 SGHRS, CDR2 YFSETQ. Trimming removed 4 bases from V and 4 bases from J; junction bases left unmatched: 6. The CDR3 loop spans 15 amino acids. The CDR3 DNA reads TGCGCCAGCAGCCCCGACAGGGGGTCGTACAATGAGCAGTTCTTC. It is translated as CASSPDRGSYNEQFF. Full variable domain (rest looked up from reference TRBV5-1 and TRBJ2-1): KAGVTQTPRYLIKTRGQQVTLSCSPISGHRSVSWYQQTPGQGLQFLFEYFSETQRNKGNFPGRFSGRQFSNSRSEMNVSTLELGDSALYLCASSPDRGSYNEQFFGPGTRLTVL.

The V call is TRBV5-6, the J call TRBJ2-2; 11 bases match TRBD2. The trim removed 4 bases at V and 8 bases at J, leaving 10 bases unmatched. The germline V gene encodes CDR1 SGHDT and CDR2 YYEEEE. The CDR3 runs to 16 residues. CDR3: CASSGGLADPRGELFF. The CDR3 nucleotides are TGTGCCAGCAGCGGGGGACTAGCGGACCCCAGAGGGGAGCTGTTTTTT.

V and J are TRBV5-1 and TRBJ2-1, with D perhaps TRBD2 (5 bases). V was trimmed by 2 bases and J by 4 bases, leaving 13 bases between them. CDR1 and CDR2 from the germline V gene are SGHRS and YFSETQ. This CDR3 has 15 residues. CDR3 nucleotides: TGCGCCAGCAGCTTAGAGGGCCAACAGTACAATGAGCAGTTCTTC. Translating gives CASSLEGQQYNEQFF.

V is TRBV19 and J is TRBJ2-7; no clear D. The germline CDR1 and CDR2 sequences are LNHDA and SQIVND (reference sequence). Trimming took off 2 bases at V and 2 bases at J, with 7 bases between the two ends. This CDR3 spans 13 amino acids. The CDR3 nucleotides read TGTGCCAGTAGTATACAGGTCCCCTACGAGCAGTACTTC. Its translation: CASSIQVPYEQYF.

The V call is TRBV10-3, the J call TRBJ1-1; D is undetermined. CDR3 length equals 13 residues. Germline V gives CDR1 ENHRY, CDR2 SYGVKD. Trimming left V 7 bases short and J 2 bases short, with 11 bases between. The CDR3 region is CAIKALGNTEAFF. The CDR3 coding sequence is TGTGCCATCAAGGCGCTGGGAAACACTGAAGCTTTCTTT.